The clone carrying this T cell receptor beta chain was recorded many times. Trimming pared 6 bases from V and 12 bases from J, leaving 21 bases between. The length of the CDR3 is 14 residues. Germline V gene lookup returns CDR1 SGHAT and CDR2 FQNNGV. Individual cDNA molecules received unique molecular identifiers. TCRdb processed the 5' RACE reads anew with MiXCR; each CDR3 protein has one entry. The sample holds around 67,000 distinct CDR3 sequences, around 12% seen once. The data derive from a study of early T cells in non-severe SARS-CoV-2 infection. The TCR originated in an adult who was a healthcare worker with PCR-confirmed SARS-CoV-2 infection or an uninfected control (not recorded which). The chain couples TRBV11-2 to TRBJ2-1, with D perhaps being TRBD1 or TRBD2 (5 bases each). Sequencing was done on a sample of whole blood. This chain's CDR3 is CASRQPGTGTGQFF. CDR3 coding DNA: TGTGCCAGCAGACAACCTGGGACGGGGACGGGGCAGTTCTTC.